The rows below give T cell receptor beta chains drawn from one sample of a study of T cell clones after liver transplantation. Clones were read by immunoSEQ multiplex PCR, and TCRdb kept only the in-frame ones, dropping some. The data contain some 110,000 clones, 82% of them singletons. The sample in question was CD4+ T cells from blood, obtained before liver transplant. Receptors originate from a human donor who received a liver transplant. The CDR3 runs from the conserved cysteine through the conserved F or W. The D gene is left open where the match is weak. For some rows the clone size is stated as once, few or many, or as a class when expanded; others skip it.

j_gene,v_gene,abundance,d_gene,CDR3aa,CDR3nt
TRBJ1-1,TRBV7-8,.,.,CASSLDVPNTEAFF,TGTGCCAGCAGCTTAGATGTACCTAACACTGAAGCTTTCTTT
TRBJ2-1,TRBV9,.,TRBD2,CASSVEGLAVLDEQFF,TGTGCCAGCAGCGTAGAGGGACTAGCGGTCCTGGATGAGCAGTTCTTC
TRBJ1-4,TRBV5-1,.,.,CASSSEGFTNEKLFF,TGCGCCAGCAGCTCTGAGGGGTTTACTAATGAAAAACTGTTTTTT
TRBJ2-3,TRBV4-1,once,.,CASSQDLPDTQYF,TGCGCCAGCAGCCAAGATTTACCAGATACGCAGTATTTT
TRBJ1-6,TRBV4-3,few,TRBD1,CASSLSGTGGSPLHF,TGCGCCAGCAGCCTGTCCGGGACAGGGGGCTCTCCCCTCCACTTT
TRBJ1-5,TRBV28,.,TRBD1,CASSTTGGGQPQHF,TGTGCCAGCAGTACGACAGGGGGCGGCCAGCCCCAGCATTTT
TRBJ2-7,TRBV5-6,.,.,CASSLGVSTYEQYF,TGTGCCAGCAGCTTAGGTGTCAGTACCTACGAGCAGTACTTC
TRBJ2-1,TRBV5-8,.,.,CASSYRLGAYNEQFF,TGTGCCAGCAGCTATCGGCTGGGGGCTTACAATGAGCAGTTCTTC
TRBJ2-3,TRBV5-1,.,TRBD2,CASSRSGTSGGFSTDTQYF,TGCGCCAGCAGCCGTTCCGGGACTAGCGGGGGCTTTAGCACAGATACGCAGTATTTT
TRBJ2-1,TRBV7-2,.,TRBD1,CATSRDRDNEQFF,TGTGCCACCTCCCGGGACAGGGACAATGAGCAGTTCTTC
TRBJ1-6,TRBV11-2,.,.,CASSYSRKALHF,TGTGCCAGCAGCTACAGTAGGAAGGCCCTCCACTTT
TRBJ2-3,TRBV7-9,once,.,CASSLDLSGSRSTDTQYF,TGTGCCAGCAGCCTCGACCTTAGCGGAAGCCGTAGCACAGATACGCAGTATTTT
TRBJ1-4,TRBV2,.,.,CATRAALPNEKLFF,TGTGCCACCAGGGCAGCCCTTCCTAATGAAAAACTGTTTTTT
TRBJ2-5,TRBV18,once,TRBD1,CASSPAGGETQYF,TGTGCCAGCTCACCGGCAGGGGGAGAGACCCAGTACTTC
TRBJ2-7,TRBV6-1,.,.,CASSEGMSGRGYF,TGTGCCAGCAGTGAAGGGATGTCGGGTCGGGGGTACTTC
TRBJ2-1,TRBV5-4,.,.,CASSSPSGQGRNEQFF,TGTGCCAGCAGCTCGCCCTCGGGGCAGGGGAGGAATGAGCAGTTCTTC
TRBJ2-1,TRBV7-2,.,.,CASIPGRHNEQFF,TGTGCCAGCATCCCCGGACGGCACAATGAGCAGTTCTTC
TRBJ2-7,TRBV18,.,.,CASSRRSSYEQYF,TGTGCCAGCTCTCGAAGGAGCTCCTACGAGCAGTACTTC
TRBJ1-1,TRBV18,many,.,CASSPPGTPTEAFF,TGTGCCAGCTCACCACCTGGCACCCCTACTGAAGCTTTCTTT
TRBJ2-1,TRBV19,few,TRBD1,CASSIGGQGLTYNEQFF,TGTGCCAGTAGTATAGGAGGACAGGGATTGACCTACAATGAGCAGTTCTTC
TRBJ2-3,TRBV11-3,.,TRBD1,CASSTGQGGSDTQYF,TGTGCCAGCAGCACCGGACAGGGCGGATCAGATACGCAGTATTTT
TRBJ2-5,TRBV27,.,.,CASSLMEIQETQYF,TGTGCCAGCAGTTTAATGGAAATTCAAGAGACCCAGTACTTC
TRBJ1-6,TRBV27,.,TRBD1,CASSRTGTGDSPLHF,TGTGCCAGCAGCCGAACCGGGACAGGGGATTCACCCCTCCACTTT
TRBJ2-5,TRBV2,.,.,CASSPSTSLASQYF,TGTGCCAGCAGCCCTTCGACTAGTTTAGCGTCCCAGTACTTC
TRBJ2-7,TRBV25-1,.,.,CASILPGHSSYEQYF,TGTGCCAGCATTTTACCGGGACATAGCTCCTACGAGCAGTACTTC
TRBJ2-7,TRBV7-2,once,TRBD2,CASSLSSGGVSYEQYF,TGTGCCAGCAGCTTGTCTAGCGGGGGGGTCTCCTACGAGCAGTACTTC
TRBJ1-6,TRBV4-1,.,.,CASSQDRAGSPLHF,TGCGCCAGCAGCCAAGATAGGGCGGGGTCACCCCTCCACTTT
TRBJ2-1,TRBV5-1,few,TRBD2,CASSSRTSGGGYNEQFF,TGCGCCAGCAGCTCGAGGACTAGCGGAGGAGGCTACAATGAGCAGTTCTTC
TRBJ1-4,TRBV7-2,.,TRBD1,CASSWDRGAEKLFF,TGTGCCAGCAGCTGGGACAGGGGGGCTGAAAAACTGTTTTTT
TRBJ2-6,TRBV27,.,.,CASQVSGANVLTF,TGTGCCAGCCAGGTGTCTGGGGCCAACGTCCTGACTTTC
TRBJ1-3,TRBV9,.,.,CASSAASRNTIYF,TGTGCCAGCAGCGCAGCAAGCAGAAACACCATATATTTT
TRBJ2-1,TRBV6-1,.,TRBD2,CASAGRGGYNEQFF,TGTGCCAGCGCAGGGAGGGGAGGGTACAATGAGCAGTTCTTC
TRBJ1-3,TRBV19,.,.,CASSPRGSSGNTIYF,TGTGCCAGTAGTCCTCGCGGGAGCTCTGGAAACACCATATATTTT
TRBJ2-4,TRBV19,.,.,CASSMAGQAKNIQYF,TGTGCCAGTAGTATGGCAGGGCAAGCCAAAAACATTCAGTACTTC
TRBJ2-7,TRBV6-5,.,TRBD2,CASRLGLAAWEQYF,TGTGCCAGCAGACTCGGACTAGCGGCTTGGGAGCAGTACTTC
TRBJ1-2,TRBV11-2,.,TRBD1,CASSMDRGSYGYTF,TGTGCCAGCAGCATGGACAGGGGTTCTTATGGCTACACCTTC
TRBJ2-1,TRBV4-2,.,.,CASSQPTGLGNEQFF,TGTGCCAGCAGCCAACCGACGGGACTCGGAAATGAGCAGTTCTTC
TRBJ2-1,TRBV9,few,.,CASSVGTLGNNEQFF,TGTGCCAGCAGCGTAGGAACCCTAGGGAACAATGAGCAGTTCTTC
TRBJ1-1,TRBV27,.,.,CASSDLGGVMNTEAFF,TGTGCCAGCAGTGACCTGGGGGGGGTAATGAACACTGAAGCTTTCTTT
TRBJ1-5,TRBV18,few,.,CASSPDEAQPQHF,TGTGCCAGCTCACCCGACGAGGCTCAGCCCCAGCATTTT
TRBJ1-4,TRBV7-2,.,TRBD1,CASSWGTGFNEKLFF,TGTGCCAGCAGCTGGGGGACAGGCTTTAATGAAAAACTGTTTTTT
TRBJ1-3,TRBV6-5,once,.,CASSANGPSGNTIYF,TGTGCCAGCAGTGCAAACGGACCCTCTGGAAACACCATATATTTT
TRBJ1-2,TRBV19,.,.,CASSIVLRGTHYGYTF,TGTGCCAGTAGTATAGTGTTACGGGGCACCCACTATGGCTACACCTTC
TRBJ1-5,TRBV19,.,TRBD1,CASGRQGQQPQHF,TGTGCCAGTGGCCGACAGGGACAGCAGCCCCAGCATTTT
TRBJ2-3,TRBV19,.,.,CASSEGTRTTDTQYF,TGTGCCAGTAGTGAAGGGACAAGAACCACAGATACGCAGTATTTT
TRBJ1-1,TRBV5-1,.,TRBD1,CASSLGQGINTEAFF,TGCGCCAGCAGCCTGGGACAGGGGATAAACACTGAAGCTTTCTTT